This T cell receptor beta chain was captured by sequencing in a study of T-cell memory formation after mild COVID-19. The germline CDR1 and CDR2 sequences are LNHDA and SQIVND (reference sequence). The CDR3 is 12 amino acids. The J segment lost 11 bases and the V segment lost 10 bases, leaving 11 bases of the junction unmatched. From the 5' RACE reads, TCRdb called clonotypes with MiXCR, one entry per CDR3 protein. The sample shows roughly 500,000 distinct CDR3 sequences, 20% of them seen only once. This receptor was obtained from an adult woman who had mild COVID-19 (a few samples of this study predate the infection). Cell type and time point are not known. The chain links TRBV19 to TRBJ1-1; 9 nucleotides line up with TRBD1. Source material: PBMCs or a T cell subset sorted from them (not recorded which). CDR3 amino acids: CATKDRGARAFF. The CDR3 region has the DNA TGTGCCACCAAAGACAGGGGGGCCAGGGCTTTCTTT.